The 12 T cell receptor beta chains in this list originate from one sample, sequenced in a study of shared clonotypes between healthy human individuals. Sequencing used immunoSEQ multiplex PCR; TCRdb keeps in-frame clones, though not all of them. The table shows roughly 1,500,000 clones, with less than 99% occurring only once. Sequenced material: naive CD4+ T cells sorted from blood. Subset reported: CD45RA+ positively selected. The receptors shown here come from a young man in good health.

The chain is built from TRBV5-4 and TRBJ2-5, with D possibly matching TRBD2 (5 bases). The V and J ends lost 4 bases and 4 bases respectively, with 11 bases between them. Germline-derived CDR1 and CDR2 are SGHNT and YYREEE (reference sequence). The CDR3 covers 13 residues. The DNA of the CDR3 is TGTGCCAGCAGCCCGAGGGAACGAGAGACCCAGTACTTC. Translating it yields CASSPRERETQYF.

With respect to this clone: Additional DNA sequences in this sample encode the identical CDR3. The gene calls are TRBV6-5 and TRBJ2-6, with TRBD1 matching over 7 bases. This CDR3 is built from 14 residues. CDR1 MNHEY and CDR2 SVGAGI come from the germline V gene. J gave up 4 bases and V 6 bases, and 3 bases lay outside the gene matches. The CDR3 loop is CASSDRAGANVLTF. The CDR3 bases are TGTGCCAGCAGCGACAGGGCCGGGGCCAACGTCCTGACTTTC.

This clone was found once. The genes are TRBV15 and TRBJ1-2; D uncertain. The germline CDR1 and CDR2 sequences are LNHNV and YYDKDF (reference sequence). The CDR3 has 12 amino acids. The V end was cut by 4 bases, the J end by 4 bases, with 7 bases between. The CDR3, as DNA: TGTGCCACCAGCACCCACAGCTATGGCTACACCTTC. Its protein is CATSTHSYGYTF.

J is TRBJ2-1 and V is TRBV19; no firm D call. The V end was cut by 2 bases, the J end by 2 bases, with 13 bases between. The CDR3 loop spans 16 amino acids. The germline V gene has CDR1 LNHDA and CDR2 SQIVND (reference sequence). For the CDR3, the DNA is TGTGCCAGTAGTATACAACCACCTGGGGCCTACAATGAGCAGTTCTTC. Its protein product is CASSIQPPGAYNEQFF.

The V and J genes are TRBV7-9 and TRBJ2-7; D gene ambiguous. Trimming took off 7 bases at V and 7 bases at J, with 11 bases between the two ends. CDR1 is SEHNR and CDR2 is FQNEAQ in the germline V gene (reference sequence). CDR3 length: 11 residues. The CDR3 bases are TGTGCCAGCACCCCCTTGGTTGAGCAGTACTTC. Translating gives CASTPLVEQYF.

The chain employs TRBV10-3 and TRBJ2-5, with 8 positions matching TRBD1. Germline values: CDR1 ENHRY, CDR2 SYGVKD. The junction had 2 bases not matched to a gene; V was cut back by 4 bases and J by 1 base. This CDR3 comprises 14 residues. The CDR3 loop reads CAISGTGLQETQYF. In DNA form, the CDR3 reads TGTGCCATCAGTGGGACAGGGCTCCAAGAGACCCAGTACTTC.

The gene calls are TRBV18 and TRBJ1-4; TRBD1 aligns across 9 bases. Germline CDR1 and CDR2: KGHSH and LQKENI. The length of the CDR3 is 16 residues. V lost 3 bases and J lost 7; bases outside the gene matches: 9. The CDR3, as DNA: TGTGCCAGCTCACCTTTTTCGACGGGACAGGGTGAAAAACTGTTTTTT. Translating gives CASSPFSTGQGEKLFF.

J is TRBJ2-7 and V is TRBV5-1; 8 nucleotides agree with TRBD1. The CDR3 extends over 15 amino acids. V lost 5 bases to trimming and J lost 0 bases; unmatched junction nucleotides: 7. CDR1 and CDR2 from the germline V gene are SGHRS and YFSETQ. CDR3 loop: CASSLQGGPSYEQYF. In DNA form, the CDR3 reads TGCGCCAGCAGTTTACAGGGGGGTCCCTCCTACGAGCAGTACTTC. The full variable domain, with the rest looked up from reference TRBV5-1 and TRBJ2-7, is KAGVTQTPRYLIKTRGQQVTLSCSPISGHRSVSWYQQTPGQGLQFLFEYFSETQRNKGNFPGRFSGRQFSNSRSEMNVSTLELGDSALYLCASSLQGGPSYEQYFGPGTRLTVT.

The gene calls are TRBV5-1 and TRBJ2-4; 7 nucleotides agree with TRBD1. Germline CDR1 is SGHRS and CDR2 is YFSETQ. The CDR3 has 13 amino acids. The V segment lost 0 bases and the J segment 6 bases; nucleotides outside the gene matches: 0. The CDR3 is CASSLGDRNIQYF. In nucleotides, the CDR3 is TGCGCCAGCAGCTTGGGGGACAGAAACATTCAGTACTTC.

The V and J genes are TRBV4-3 and TRBJ2-1, with 8 nucleotides matching TRBD2. V lost 3 bases and J lost 8; bases outside the gene matches: 15. The CDR3 is made up of 17 amino acids. The germline CDR1 and CDR2 sequences are LGHNA and YSLEER. CDR3 region: CASSQSPVSGSWDEQFF. The DNA for the CDR3 is TGCGCCAGCAGCCAGTCCCCGGTAAGCGGGAGCTGGGATGAGCAGTTCTTC.

The J gene is TRBJ2-7, the V gene TRBV19; no definite D call. Germline V gene sequence: CDR1 LNHDA, CDR2 SQIVND (reference sequence). The CDR3 is made up of 14 amino acids. V gave up 0 bases and J gave up 3 bases, with 9 bases separating them. CDR3 residues: CASSIEPGGYEQYF. The CDR3 nucleotides are TGTGCCAGTAGTATAGAACCCGGCGGCTACGAGCAGTACTTC.

The chain joins TRBV18 to TRBJ2-7, with D tentatively TRBD1 or TRBD2 (5 bases each). The CDR3 length is 15 residues. Deletions cut 2 bases from V and 0 bases from J, with 11 bases between. CDR1 and CDR2 (germline): KGHSH, LQKENI. This chain's CDR3 is CASSPSAGSSYEQYF. The CDR3 coding sequence is TGTGCCAGCTCACCATCGGCAGGGAGCTCCTACGAGCAGTACTTC.